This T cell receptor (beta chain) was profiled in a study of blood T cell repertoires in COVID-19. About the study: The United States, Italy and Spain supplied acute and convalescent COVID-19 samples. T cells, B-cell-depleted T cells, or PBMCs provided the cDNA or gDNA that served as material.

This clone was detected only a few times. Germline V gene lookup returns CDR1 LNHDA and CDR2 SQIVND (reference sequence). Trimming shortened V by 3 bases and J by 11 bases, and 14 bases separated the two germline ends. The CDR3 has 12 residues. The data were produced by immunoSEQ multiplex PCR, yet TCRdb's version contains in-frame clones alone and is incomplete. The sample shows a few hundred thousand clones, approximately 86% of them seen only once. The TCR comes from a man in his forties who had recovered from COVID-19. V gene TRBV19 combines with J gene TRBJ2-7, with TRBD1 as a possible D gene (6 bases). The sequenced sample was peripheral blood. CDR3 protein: CASSIRGHPEYF. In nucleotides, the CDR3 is TGTGCCAGTAGTATTCGGGGACACCCGGAGTACTTC.